This is a list of T cell receptor beta chains from one sample in a study of molecular identifiers for immune sequencing clone quantification. TCRdb reprocessed the PCR reads via MiXCR and lists one record per CDR3 protein. The sample yields hundreds of thousands of distinct CDR3 sequences, around 20% seen once. Specimen: naive CD8+ T cells from blood, with Jurkat cell RNA spiked in. Receptors originate from a human donor in good health. Some libraries in this study had Jurkat cell RNA spiked in. Each CDR3 is given without its conserved first and last residue.

ASRKDTGYGYT,TRBV11-2,TRBJ1-2
ASSQDSGRRSGEQC,TRBV4-3,TRBJ2-7
ASSAEAAGADTQY,TRBV28,TRBJ2-3
ASSVAEGTGYGYT,TRBV9,TRBJ1-2
ATSDLGPEQF,TRBV24-1,TRBJ2-1
ASSGGPLSSYEQY,TRBV10-1,TRBJ2-7
ASSLVATGNTEAF,TRBV7-6,TRBJ1-1
AISELLTDSETQY,TRBV10-3,TRBJ2-5
ASSARGTGGSHLF,TRBV5-6,TRBJ1-4
ASSVAGNLYNEQF,TRBV9,TRBJ2-1
ASSLAGGAPLETQY,TRBV7-8,TRBJ2-5
ASSPTGPDEQF,TRBV7-3,TRBJ2-1
ASSISGSRDTQY,TRBV19,TRBJ2-3
ASGILWGSNQPQH,TRBV27,TRBJ1-5
ASSLLSGRVVDTQY,TRBV7-6,TRBJ2-3
ASRIGGITEAF,TRBV6-5,TRBJ1-1
ASSSGLAGDPEQY,TRBV7-9,TRBJ2-7
ASSPRGLETQY,TRBV3-1,TRBJ2-5
ASSSQRTSGPYEQY,TRBV7-9,TRBJ2-7
ASSQVLGGTWEQY,TRBV4-1,TRBJ2-7
ASSLVDSSYEQY,TRBV5-4,TRBJ2-7
ASSLGGQGIYEQY,TRBV7-2,TRBJ2-7
ASRESGWEQY,TRBV2,TRBJ2-7
ATSRDASGYEQY,TRBV15,TRBJ2-7
AWTLGGEAF,TRBV30,TRBJ1-1
ASSFSAGGTDEQF,TRBV11-1,TRBJ2-1